Presented here are 29 T cell receptor beta chains from one specimen sequenced in a study of OX40 agonist ivuxolimab in advanced cancers. Clones were read by immunoSEQ multiplex PCR, and TCRdb kept only the in-frame ones, dropping some. Among 39,000 or so clones, 70% to 90% were seen once, and the ten largest hold 12%. Sequences were derived from CD4+ or CD8+ T cells sorted from blood, sampled in a trial of the OX40 agonist ivuxolimab. The receptor set was obtained from an adult with an advanced solid tumor such as melanoma, head and neck, liver or kidney cancer.

J is TRBJ1-1 and V is TRBV6-1; possible D gene TRBD1, 6 bases. The germline V and J ends were trimmed by 3 bases and 6 bases, with 20 bases remaining between them. The CDR3 totals 16 residues. Germline V CDR1 and CDR2: MNHNS, SASEGT. As DNA, the CDR3 is TGTGCCAGCAGTGACGTCGGGGGCCTCAATGGGGCTGAAGCTTTCTTT. This sequence encodes CASSDVGGLNGAEAFF.

The rearrangement joins TRBV27 to TRBJ2-6; a weak D match, TRBD2 (5 bases). The CDR3 is 17 residues long. Germline V gene data show CDR1 as MNHEY and CDR2 as SMNVEV (reference sequence). V dropped 5 bases and J dropped 2 bases, with 16 bases sitting between them. CDR3 sequence reads: CASSARDSDTGANVLTF. CDR3 sequence (DNA): TGTGCCAGCAGTGCCCGAGATAGCGATACTGGGGCCAACGTCCTGACTTTC.

The chain has TRBV4-1 and TRBJ2-5; D is perhaps TRBD2 (7 bases). Germline-derived CDR1 and CDR2 are MGHRA and YSYEKL. The V gene lost 4 bases and the J gene lost 5 bases, with 14 bases spanning the gap. The CDR3 loop spans 14 amino acids. The CDR3 DNA follows: TGCGCCAGCAGCCCTTGGGAGGGGGGGGAGACCCAGTACTTC. The encoded protein is CASSPWEGGETQYF.

This clone has a single count. This chain connects TRBV7-2 to TRBJ2-1, with 12 bases identical to TRBD2. V lost 1 base to trimming and J lost 4 bases; unmatched junction nucleotides: 5. The CDR3 is 17 residues long. Per the germline V gene, CDR1 is SGHTA and CDR2 is FQGNSA. The CDR3 sequence: CASSLELAGGQYNEQFF. CDR3 DNA: TGTGCCAGCAGCTTAGAACTAGCGGGGGGACAATACAATGAGCAGTTCTTC.

This chain links TRBV5-1 with TRBJ2-5, with D possibly called TRBD1 or TRBD2 (6 bases each). The CDR3 consists of 14 residues. CDR1 is SGHRS and CDR2 is YFSETQ in the germline V gene. V was shortened by 2 bases and J by 5 bases, with 13 bases between the two germline ends. Written as DNA, the CDR3 is TGCGCCAGCAGCTTTTTGGGGGGCGGTGAGACCCAGTACTTC. It specifies CASSFLGGGETQYF.

For this clone: The sample holds other DNA sequences that translate to the same CDR3. The rearrangement uses TRBV10-3 and TRBJ1-2; possible D gene TRBD1, 6 bases. The CDR3 contains 15 residues. Trimming pared 7 bases from V and 3 bases from J, leaving 18 bases between. The germline V gene has CDR1 ENHRY and CDR2 SYGVKD. This CDR3 is CAINRGTGGHYGYTF. CDR3 DNA: TGTGCCATCAATCGAGGGACGGGGGGGCACTATGGCTACACCTTC.

The chain joins TRBV27 to TRBJ2-5; D tentatively fits TRBD1 or TRBD2 (5 bases each). TRBJ2-7 explains the end of the DNA better; the J call may be wrong. The CDR3 length is 14 residues. Germline V lookup: CDR1 MNHEY, CDR2 SMNVEV (reference sequence). CDR3: CASSDEGLPYEQYF. CDR3 DNA sequence: TGTGCCAGCAGTGACGAGGGGCTTCCCTACGAGCAGTACTTC.

The rearrangement links TRBV9 to TRBJ1-1; a weak D match, TRBD1 (5 bases). The V end lost 4 bases, the J end lost 5 bases, and 27 bases lay between the germline ends. The CDR3 has 18 residues. Per the germline V gene, CDR1 is SGDLS and CDR2 is YYNGEE. The DNA of the CDR3 is TGTGCCAGCAGCCCTCATGGTCGGGGCGGCCCAGGGAGAACTGAAGCTTTCTTT. Protein product: CASSPHGRGGPGRTEAFF.

CDR3 nucleotides: TGTGCCAGCAGTGCTGGGGGCAGGGGCACTGAAGCTTTCTTT. Translation gives CASSAGGRGTEAFF. V and J are TRBV27 and TRBJ1-1; D might be TRBD1 (6 bases). V was trimmed by 5 bases and J by 4 bases, leaving 14 bases between them. The germline gives CDR1 MNHEY, CDR2 SMNVEV (reference sequence). The CDR3 consists of 14 residues.

The V and J genes are TRBV29-1 and TRBJ1-5; 12 bases fit TRBD1. The V gene end was trimmed by 3 bases and the J gene end by 5 bases; junction bases not matched to a gene: 8. The CDR3 loop spans 16 amino acids. Germline V gene sequence: CDR1 SQVTM, CDR2 ANQGSEA. The CDR3 DNA is TGCAGCGTTGACGGGGACAGGGGGCGCGAGGATCAGCCCCAGCATTTT. Translated, it gives CSVDGDRGREDQPQHF. Using reference TRBV29-1 and TRBJ1-5 for the parts outside the CDR3, the full variable domain is SAVISQKPSRDICQRGTSLTIQCQVDSQVTMMFWYRQQPGQSLTLIATANQGSEATYESGFVIDKFPISRPNLTFSTLTVSNMSPEDSSIYLCSVDGDRGREDQPQHFGDGTRLSIL.

Written as DNA, the CDR3 is TGTGCCACCAGCAGAGAGAGGGAAGGGTTTTTTGAAAAACTGTTTTTT. Its protein is CATSREREGFFEKLFF. The rearrangement links TRBV15 to TRBJ1-4; D is ambiguous. The germline gives CDR1 LNHNV, CDR2 YYDKDF (reference sequence). The CDR3 has 16 amino acids. Trimming stripped 0 bases from V and 7 bases from J, with 15 bases between.

The rearrangement links TRBV6-5 to TRBJ2-5, with 8 bases that match TRBD2. After removal of 2 bases from V and 5 bases from J, the junction contained 1 base not matched to a gene. There are 13 residues in the CDR3. CDR1 MNHEY and CDR2 SVGAGI come from the germline V gene. The CDR3 DNA reads as TGTGCCAGCAGTTACCGGGGGGGGGAGACCCAGTACTTC. Its translation is CASSYRGGETQYF.

The V call is TRBV7-6, the J call TRBJ2-7; 9 nucleotides match TRBD1. Germline V lookup: CDR1 SGHVS, CDR2 FNYEAQ. The CDR3 is made up of 15 amino acids. Trimming at V came to 8 bases and at J to 5 bases, leaving 13 bases not matched to a gene. CDR3 DNA sequence: TGTGCCAGCGGTACAGCGGGACAGGGAAGAAACGAGCAGTACTTC. It codes for CASGTAGQGRNEQYF.

This chain joins TRBV4-1 and TRBJ2-2; D tentatively reads TRBD1 or TRBD2 (5 bases each). Between the trimmed V and J ends, which lost 5 bases and 6 bases, there was a span of 16 bases. From germline, CDR1 is MGHRA and CDR2 YSYEKL. The CDR3 extends over 15 amino acids. CDR3 amino acids: CASSTSPVGAGELFF. In DNA, the CDR3 is TGCGCCAGCAGCACAAGCCCAGTGGGGGCCGGGGAGCTGTTTTTT.

The chain uses TRBV19 and TRBJ2-7; TRBD1 aligns across 7 bases. Trimming took 0 bases from V and 5 from J; bases not matched to a gene: 10. Looked up from germline, CDR1 is LNHDA and CDR2 is SQIVND (reference sequence). The CDR3 has 16 residues. The CDR3 is CASSIDFGTATDEQYF. The CDR3 DNA sequence: TGTGCCAGTAGTATAGATTTTGGGACAGCCACAGACGAGCAGTACTTC.

The gene calls are TRBV27 and TRBJ2-1; the D is unclear. CDR3 size: 16 residues. The germline CDR1 and CDR2 sequences are MNHEY and SMNVEV (reference sequence). V shed 5 bases and J shed 0 bases, with 14 bases lying between them. The CDR3 spells CASSPHDLSSYNEQFF. The DNA of the CDR3 is TGTGCCAGCAGTCCCCACGACCTAAGCTCCTACAATGAGCAGTTCTTC.

V and J are TRBV7-2 and TRBJ1-1; no firm D call. CDR1 and CDR2 (germline): SGHTA, FQGNSA. The ends were cut back, 6 bases at V and 3 bases at J, with 11 bases in the middle. This CDR3 contains 13 residues. The chain's CDR3 is CASRIGLYTEAFF. Here the CDR3 DNA reads TGTGCCAGCAGAATTGGTCTATACACTGAAGCTTTCTTT.

This chain uses TRBV29-1 with TRBJ2-7; possible D gene TRBD2, 5 bases. V lost 4 bases and J 4 bases, leaving 14 bases between the germline ends. The CDR3 contains 13 residues. Germline CDR1 is SQVTM and CDR2 is ANQGSEA. The CDR3 reads CSVGGNTIYEQYF. The CDR3 nucleotides are TGCAGCGTTGGAGGGAACACCATATACGAGCAGTACTTC.

The chain joins TRBV7-9 to TRBJ1-2; 10 bases fit TRBD1. The germline V gene encodes CDR1 SEHNR and CDR2 FQNEAQ (reference sequence). V was clipped by 5 bases and J by 6 bases; unmatched bases: 3. The CDR3 is 13 amino acids. DNA for the CDR3: TGTGCCAGCAGCGGGACAGGGGAGCATGGCTACACCTTC. Its protein is CASSGTGEHGYTF.

The gene calls are TRBV6-1 and TRBJ1-5; D call uncertain. The V and J ends lost 3 bases and 7 bases respectively, with 13 bases between them. Germline V gene sequence: CDR1 MNHNS, CDR2 SASEGT. The CDR3 consists of 14 residues. The CDR3 coding sequence is TGTGCCAGCAGTGATCGGGGTTACGGGCAGCCCCAGCATTTT. It encodes CASSDRGYGQPQHF.

CDR3 region: CASTLAEKLFF. The CDR3 DNA is TGTGCCAGCACGTTGGCGGAAAAACTGTTTTTT. V gene TRBV28 combines with J gene TRBJ1-4; D gene ambiguous. The CDR3 length is 11 residues. Trimming removed 7 bases from V and 8 bases from J, with 8 bases in between. CDR1 and CDR2 from the germline V gene are MDHEN and SYDVKM. The full variable domain, completed using reference TRBV28 and TRBJ1-4, is DVKVTQSSRYLVKRTGEKVFLECVQDMDHENMFWYRQDPGLGLRLIYFSYDVKMKEKGDIPEGYSVSREKKERFSLILESASTNQTSMYLCASTLAEKLFFGSGTQLSVL.

The gene calls are TRBV19 and TRBJ2-3; D is tentatively TRBD1 or TRBD2 (5 bases each). The V end was cut by 5 bases, the J end by 0 bases, with 9 bases between. Germline V CDR1 and CDR2: LNHDA, SQIVND (reference sequence). This CDR3 has 14 residues. CDR3 DNA: TGTGCCAGTAGTTGGGACGGAAGCACAGATACGCAGTATTTT. Translated: CASSWDGSTDTQYF.

The V gene is TRBV28, the J gene TRBJ1-1; perhaps TRBD1 as D (6 bases). Looked up from germline, CDR1 is MDHEN and CDR2 is SYDVKM. This CDR3 comprises 15 residues. V lost 3 bases and J 0 bases, leaving 11 bases between the germline ends. CDR3: CASSLSQGMNTEAFF. In nucleotides, the CDR3 is TGTGCCAGCAGTTTGTCACAGGGCATGAACACTGAAGCTTTCTTT.

The chain uses TRBV7-2 and TRBJ1-2, with TRBD1 identical over 9 bases. Germline assignment: CDR1 SGHTA and CDR2 FQGNSA. This CDR3 has 13 residues. V lost 7 bases to trimming and J lost 7 bases; unmatched junction nucleotides: 7. The CDR3 DNA reads as TGTGCCAGCACCCAAACAGGGGGCCCTGGCTACACCTTC. This codes for CASTQTGGPGYTF.

The chain carries TRBV10-3 and TRBJ1-1, with 7 nucleotides matching TRBD1. This CDR3 is built from 17 residues. The germline CDR1 and CDR2 sequences are ENHRY and SYGVKD. V was clipped by 11 bases and J by 3 bases; unmatched bases: 21. CDR3 DNA sequence: TGTGCCGCCGCCGCGCTCCGGGACCAAGACAGGGACACTGAAGCTTTCTTT. Encoded protein: CAAAALRDQDRDTEAFF.

This clone was counted once. The V and J genes are TRBV5-4 and TRBJ2-5, with D unresolved. CDR3 size: 15 residues. Trimming removed 6 bases from V and 5 bases from J, with 20 bases in between. Per germline, CDR1 SGHNT and CDR2 YYREEE (reference sequence). The CDR3 protein is CASTSGTLEEETQYF. As DNA, the CDR3 is TGTGCCAGCACCTCAGGAACCCTCGAGGAGGAGACCCAGTACTTC. The whole variable domain, remainder taken from reference TRBV5-4 and TRBJ2-5, is ETGVTQSPTHLIKTRGQQVTLRCSSQSGHNTVSWYQQALGQGPQFIFQYYREEENGRGNFPPRFSGLQFPNYSSELNVNALELDDSALYLCASTSGTLEEETQYFGPGTRLLVL.

The table lists this clone with a count of one. The V call is TRBV19, the J call TRBJ1-6, with D uncertain. V dropped 6 bases and J dropped 7 bases, with 16 bases sitting between them. CDR1 and CDR2 from the germline V gene are LNHDA and SQIVND (reference sequence). The length of the CDR3 is 15 residues. Written as DNA, the CDR3 is TGTGCCAGTAGCCTATCCCGCCCGGCAAATTCACCCCTCCACTTT. Its translation: CASSLSRPANSPLHF.

The chain is built from TRBV5-5 and TRBJ1-5; D might be TRBD1 (5 bases). With 4 bases removed from V and 7 bases from J, the gap between germline ends came to 12 bases. Germline V gene sequence: CDR1 SGHKS, CDR2 YYEKEE (reference sequence). CDR3 length equals 13 residues. The CDR3 DNA follows: TGTGCCAGCAGCCCCGCAGGGAACCAGCCCCAGCATTTT. This gives the protein CASSPAGNQPQHF. Supplemented by reference TRBV5-5 and TRBJ1-5, the full variable domain reads DAGVTQSPTHLIKTRGQQVTLRCSPISGHKSVSWYQQVLGQGPQFIFQYYEKEERGRGNFPDRFSARQFPNYSSELNVNALLLGDSALYLCASSPAGNQPQHFGDGTRLSIL.

The chain uses TRBV6-4 and TRBJ1-1, with D hard to call. The CDR3 loop spans 15 amino acids. The V end was cut by 3 bases, the J end by 0 bases, with 11 bases between. The germline V gene encodes CDR1 MRHNA and CDR2 SNTAGT. The CDR3 sequence is CASSEFGGMNTEAFF. The CDR3 nucleotides read TGTGCCAGCAGTGAATTTGGCGGCATGAACACTGAAGCTTTCTTT.